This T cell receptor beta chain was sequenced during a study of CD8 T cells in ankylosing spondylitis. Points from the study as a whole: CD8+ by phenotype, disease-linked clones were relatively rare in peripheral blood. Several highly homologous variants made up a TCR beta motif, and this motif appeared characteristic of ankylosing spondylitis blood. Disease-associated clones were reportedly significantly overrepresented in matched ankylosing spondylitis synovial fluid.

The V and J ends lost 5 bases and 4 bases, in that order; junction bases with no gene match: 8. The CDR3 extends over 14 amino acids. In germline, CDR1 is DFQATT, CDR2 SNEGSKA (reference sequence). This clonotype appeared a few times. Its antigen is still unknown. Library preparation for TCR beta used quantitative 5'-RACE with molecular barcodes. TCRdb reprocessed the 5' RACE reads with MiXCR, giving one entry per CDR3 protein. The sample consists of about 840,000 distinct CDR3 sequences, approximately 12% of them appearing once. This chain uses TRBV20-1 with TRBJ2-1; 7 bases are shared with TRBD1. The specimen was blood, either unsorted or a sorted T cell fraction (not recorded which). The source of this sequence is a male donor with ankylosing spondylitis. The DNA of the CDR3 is TGCAGTGCTTTTTTTCCGGGACAGTACAATGAGCAGTTCTTC. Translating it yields CSAFFPGQYNEQFF.